This T cell receptor (beta chain) was captured in a study of CD4 T cells in relation to SARS-CoV-2 and coronaviruses. Across the study: Shared crossreactive spike epitopes were mapped to their HLA restriction.

Unexposed donor CD4+ T cells date from 2011-2018, before the COVID-19 pandemic. Notes on this clone: Antigen unknown.

The assay was immunoSEQ multiplex PCR, and TCRdb's table has in-frame clones only and misses some. The sample carries some 64,000 clones, around 93% recorded once. The study, taken as a whole, reports: The cross-reactivity analysis covered only spike protein, not other viral proteins. No donor gave both pre-pandemic and post-infection samples.

CDR1 and CDR2 from the germline V gene are KGHSH and LQKENI. Trimming cost V 3 bases and J 4 bases, with 19 bases left between them. This CDR3 is built from 17 residues. The sequencing sample was made of naive CD4+ T cells from PBMCs. Regarding subset: naive CD4+ T cells isolated by negative enrichment. The chain is built from TRBV18 and TRBJ2-1; D is uncertain. The receptor was derived from a human donor in good health. The CDR3 region is CASSPPLNLRGYNEQFF. The CDR3 DNA sequence: TGTGCCAGCTCACCCCCATTAAACCTTCGCGGTTACAATGAGCAGTTCTTC.